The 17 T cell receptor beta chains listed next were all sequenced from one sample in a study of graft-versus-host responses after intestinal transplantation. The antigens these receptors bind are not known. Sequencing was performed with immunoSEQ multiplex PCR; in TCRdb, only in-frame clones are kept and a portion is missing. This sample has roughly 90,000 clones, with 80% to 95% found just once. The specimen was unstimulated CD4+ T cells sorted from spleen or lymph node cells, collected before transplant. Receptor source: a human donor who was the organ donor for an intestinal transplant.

The CDR3 DNA follows: TGTGCCAGCAGCTCCGGGGGAACCTCCTACGAGCAGTACTTC. The encoded protein is CASSSGGTSYEQYF. This rearrangement joins TRBV11-3 to TRBJ2-7, with a possible D match to TRBD2 (6 bases). V was clipped by 4 bases and J by 0 bases, with 10 bases between them. From germline, CDR1 is SGHNT and CDR2 YENEEA. The CDR3 has 14 residues.

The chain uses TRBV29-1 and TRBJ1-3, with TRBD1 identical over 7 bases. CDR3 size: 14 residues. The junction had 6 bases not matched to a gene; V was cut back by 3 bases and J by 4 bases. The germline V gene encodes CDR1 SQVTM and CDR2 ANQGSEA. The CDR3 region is CSVDSGTEGNTIYF. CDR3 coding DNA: TGCAGCGTTGACTCGGGGACAGAGGGAAACACCATATATTTT.

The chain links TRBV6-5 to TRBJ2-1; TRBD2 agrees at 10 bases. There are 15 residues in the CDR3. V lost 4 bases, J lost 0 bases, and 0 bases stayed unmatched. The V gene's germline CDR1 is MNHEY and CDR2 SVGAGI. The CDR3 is CASSSSGSSYNEQFF. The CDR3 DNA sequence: TGTGCCAGCAGTTCTAGCGGGAGCTCCTACAATGAGCAGTTCTTC.

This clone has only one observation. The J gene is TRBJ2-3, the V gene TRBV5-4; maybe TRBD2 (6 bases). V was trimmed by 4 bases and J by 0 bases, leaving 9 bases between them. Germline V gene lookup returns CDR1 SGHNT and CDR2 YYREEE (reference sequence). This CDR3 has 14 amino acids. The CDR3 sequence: CASSISGSTDTQYF. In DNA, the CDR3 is TGTGCCAGCAGCATTAGCGGAAGCACAGATACGCAGTATTTT.

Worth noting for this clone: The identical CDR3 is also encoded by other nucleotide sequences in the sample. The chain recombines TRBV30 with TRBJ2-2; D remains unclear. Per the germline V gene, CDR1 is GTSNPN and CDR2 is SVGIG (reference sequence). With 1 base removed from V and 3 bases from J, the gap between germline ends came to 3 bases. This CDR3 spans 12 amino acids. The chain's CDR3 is CAWSAYTGELFF. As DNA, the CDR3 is TGTGCCTGGAGTGCCTACACCGGGGAGCTGTTTTTT.

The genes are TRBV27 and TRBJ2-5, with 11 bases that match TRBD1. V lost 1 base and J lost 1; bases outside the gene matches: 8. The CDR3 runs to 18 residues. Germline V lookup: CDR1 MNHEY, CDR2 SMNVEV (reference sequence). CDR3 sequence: CASSLWGGGQGAQETQYF. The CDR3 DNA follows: TGTGCCAGCAGTTTATGGGGTGGCGGACAGGGGGCCCAAGAGACCCAGTACTTC.

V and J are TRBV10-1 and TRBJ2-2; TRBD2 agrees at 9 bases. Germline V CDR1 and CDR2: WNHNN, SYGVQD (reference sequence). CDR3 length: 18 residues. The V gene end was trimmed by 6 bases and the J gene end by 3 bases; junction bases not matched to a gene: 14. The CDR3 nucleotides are TGCGCCAGCAGCCCGAACCCCGGACTAGCGTCTTACACCGGGGAGCTGTTTTTT. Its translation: CASSPNPGLASYTGELFF.

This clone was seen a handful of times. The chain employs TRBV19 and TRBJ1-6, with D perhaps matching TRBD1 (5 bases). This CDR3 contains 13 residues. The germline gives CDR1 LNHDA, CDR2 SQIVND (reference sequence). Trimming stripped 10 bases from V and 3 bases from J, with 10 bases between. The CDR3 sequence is CATTDSYNSPLHF. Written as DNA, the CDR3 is TGTGCCACCACAGACAGCTATAATTCACCCCTCCACTTT.

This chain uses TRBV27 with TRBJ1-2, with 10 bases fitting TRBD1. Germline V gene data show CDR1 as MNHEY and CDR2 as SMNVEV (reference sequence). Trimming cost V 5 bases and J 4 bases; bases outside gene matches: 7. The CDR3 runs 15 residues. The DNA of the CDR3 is TGTGCCAGCAGTCCCAGACAGGGGGCCCCCTATGGCTACACCTTC. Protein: CASSPRQGAPYGYTF.

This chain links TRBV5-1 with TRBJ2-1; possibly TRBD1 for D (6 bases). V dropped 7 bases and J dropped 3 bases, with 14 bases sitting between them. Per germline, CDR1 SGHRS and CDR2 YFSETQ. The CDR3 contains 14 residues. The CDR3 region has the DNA TGCGCCAGCCAATGGACAGTAAACTACAATGAGCAGTTCTTC. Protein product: CASQWTVNYNEQFF.

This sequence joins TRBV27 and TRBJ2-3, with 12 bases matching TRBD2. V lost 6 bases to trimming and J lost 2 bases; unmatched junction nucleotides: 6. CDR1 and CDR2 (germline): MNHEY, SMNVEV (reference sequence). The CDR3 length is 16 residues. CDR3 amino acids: CASSRTSGVITDTQYF. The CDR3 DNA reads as TGTGCCAGCAGCCGGACTAGCGGGGTTATCACAGATACGCAGTATTTT.

The CDR3 DNA sequence: TGTGCCAGCAGCTTAGACAGGGCCGCAGATACGCAGTATTTT. It translates to CASSLDRAADTQYF. The V gene is TRBV11-3, the J gene TRBJ2-3; D might be TRBD1 (5 bases). V lost 0 bases to trimming and J lost 4 bases, with 8 bases between them. Germline V gene sequence: CDR1 SGHNT, CDR2 YENEEA. This CDR3 contains 14 residues.

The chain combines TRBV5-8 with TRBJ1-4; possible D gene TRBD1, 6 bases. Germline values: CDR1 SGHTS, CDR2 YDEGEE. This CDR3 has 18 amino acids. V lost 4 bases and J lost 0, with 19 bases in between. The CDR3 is CASSPTNYRVATNEKLFF. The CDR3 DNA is TGTGCCAGCAGCCCGACTAACTACAGGGTTGCAACTAATGAAAAACTGTTTTTT.

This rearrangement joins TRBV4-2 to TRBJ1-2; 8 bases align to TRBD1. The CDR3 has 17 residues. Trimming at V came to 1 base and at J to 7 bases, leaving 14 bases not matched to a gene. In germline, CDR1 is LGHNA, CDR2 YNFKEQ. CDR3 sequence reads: CASSQGRTGFYSGGYTF. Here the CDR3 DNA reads TGTGCCAGCAGCCAAGGTCGGACAGGGTTTTACTCGGGTGGCTACACCTTC.

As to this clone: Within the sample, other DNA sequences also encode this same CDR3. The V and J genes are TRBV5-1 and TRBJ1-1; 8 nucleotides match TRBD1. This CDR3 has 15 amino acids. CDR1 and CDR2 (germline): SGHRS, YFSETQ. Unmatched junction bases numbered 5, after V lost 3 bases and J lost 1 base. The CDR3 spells CASSSGQGGNTEAFF. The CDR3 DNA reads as TGCGCCAGCAGCTCTGGACAGGGAGGGAACACTGAAGCTTTCTTT.

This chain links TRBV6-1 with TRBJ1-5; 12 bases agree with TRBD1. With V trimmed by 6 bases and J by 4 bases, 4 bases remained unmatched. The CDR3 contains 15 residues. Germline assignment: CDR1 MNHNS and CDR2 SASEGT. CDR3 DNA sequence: TGTGCCAGCAGCGGGGGACAGGGGGCGAATCAGCCCCAGCATTTT. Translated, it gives CASSGGQGANQPQHF.

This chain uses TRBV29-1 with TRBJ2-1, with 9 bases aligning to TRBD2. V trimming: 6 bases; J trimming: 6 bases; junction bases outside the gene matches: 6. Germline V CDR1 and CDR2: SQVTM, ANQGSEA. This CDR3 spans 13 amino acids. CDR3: CSVKGLAGNEQFF. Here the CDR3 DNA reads TGCAGCGTGAAGGGACTAGCAGGCAATGAGCAGTTCTTC.